The entry below gives a single T cell receptor (beta chain) sequence along with its context. The antigen remains unidentified. Only in-frame clones appear in the TCRdb table, and some are missing; sequencing was by immunoSEQ multiplex PCR. The sample has 120,000 or so clones, about 94% seen once; the top ten hold about 3%. Second-dose groups at about 4 or about 12 weeks were pooled. These data come from a study of T cell responses to AZD1222 COVID-19 vaccine. Whole-study results and caveats: After two AZD1222 doses, spike-specific TCR breadth and depth rose versus day 0. A reported finding is that nearly half of spike-specific TCRs target unmutated variant regions. Clonal diversity was possibly underestimated, and the donors were mostly white British, with more females.

The CDR3 is 19 residues long. Germline V CDR1 and CDR2: MGHRA, YSYEKL. Trimming shortened V by 4 bases and J by 3 bases, and 27 bases separated the two germline ends. The clonotype comes from an adult who received the AZD1222 COVID-19 vaccine. V gene TRBV4-1 combines with J gene TRBJ1-1, with D unresolved. The specimen was peripheral blood, collected 28 days after the second AZD1222 dose. The DNA of the CDR3 is TGCGCCAGCAGCCCTACGGGAGGACCCCGAACGAGCGCGGACACTGAAGCTTTCTTT. Protein sequence: CASSPTGGPRTSADTEAFF.